The T cell receptor beta chain described here comes from a study of blood T cell repertoires in COVID-19. Study details: Material from acute and convalescent COVID-19 was sourced from the United States, Italy and Spain. T cells, B-cell-depleted T cells, or PBMCs provided the cDNA or gDNA that served as material.

The authors' processing: Quantification of nucleated cells was approximated via reference gene primer amplification. The assay was immunoSEQ multiplex PCR, and TCRdb's table has in-frame clones only and misses some. V, J and clone size are those of that table, while D and trimming were read from the DNA. The sample comprises 150,000 to 200,000 clones, roughly 94% of which are singletons, and roughly 0.7% rests with the top ten. Those enrolled in Seattle joined during active infection and were followed longitudinally afterward. Trimming at V came to 3 bases and at J to 5 bases, leaving 16 bases not matched to a gene. This CDR3 contains 19 residues. Germline V CDR1 and CDR2: SEHNR, FQNEAQ (reference sequence).

The receptor was isolated from a young man with COVID-19, enrolled during active disease. Input material: peripheral blood. V and J are TRBV7-9 and TRBJ2-1; 10 positions match TRBD2. The CDR3 DNA reads as TGTGCCAGCAGCTTCCCCAAAACTAGCGGGGTTGCGAGTCACAATGAGCAGTTCTTC. Translating it yields CASSFPKTSGVASHNEQFF.